This T cell receptor (beta chain) was captured by sequencing in a study of blood T cells in healthy people across ages. Note on this clonotype: The antigen remains undetermined.

Study-level findings and limits: Long-lived donors exceeded aged donors in naive CD4+ cells and diversity.

Trimming stripped 5 bases from V and 5 bases from J, with 12 bases between. This CDR3 has 13 residues. Germline CDR1 reads MNHEY; CDR2 reads SMNVEV (reference sequence). The second PCR ran about 6 to 12 cycles with a sample-barcoded 5' primer and J-beta primers. Every cDNA was tagged by a template-switch adaptor with 12 random nucleotides. TCRdb reprocessed the 5' RACE reads with MiXCR, giving one entry per CDR3 protein. This table has around 780,000 distinct CDR3 sequences, roughly 50% appearing once. The V and J genes are TRBV27 and TRBJ2-5; D ambiguous. Material for sequencing was blood. This TCR came from a man in his forties or fifties in good health. CDR3 region: CASSPTFGETQYF. In nucleotides, the CDR3 is TGTGCCAGCAGTCCCACTTTCGGGGAGACCCAGTACTTC.